The T cell receptor (beta chain) described here comes from a study of blood T cells in healthy people across ages. Combining a sample-barcoded 5' primer with a J-beta primer mix, a second PCR ran for roughly 6 to 12 cycles. From the 5' RACE reads, TCRdb called clonotypes with MiXCR, one entry per CDR3 protein. This table has 1.5 million to 2 million distinct CDR3 sequences, 28% appearing once. Sequencing was carried out using blood. The receptor was isolated from a woman aged 30 to 39 in good health.

This CDR3 reads CASSHAGGGGNIQYF. CDR3 in DNA: TGCGCCAGCAGCCACGCCGGAGGGGGAGGGAACATTCAGTACTTC. This rearrangement joins TRBV4-1 to TRBJ2-4; weak D call: TRBD2 (7 bases). The CDR3 is 15 residues long. Trimming took 3 bases from V and 7 from J, leaving 16 bases between them. CDR1 MGHRA and CDR2 YSYEKL come from the germline V gene.